This T cell receptor (beta chain) was observed in a study of control samples from healthy donors and cancer patients. Using immunoSEQ multiplex PCR, the repertoire was profiled, and TCRdb retains in-frame clones only, with some absent. The sample carries about 120,000 clones, approximately 90% recorded once. The V gene's germline CDR1 is SGHDT and CDR2 YYEEEE. CDR3 length: 13 residues. V was shortened by 3 bases and J by 8 bases, with 13 bases between the two germline ends. The source of this sequence is a woman aged 65 to 85 in good health. Input material: blood. The rearrangement joins TRBV5-6 to TRBJ2-3; D not certain. Here the CDR3 DNA reads TGTGCCAGCAGCTCCCCACCAGGCGGTACGCAGTATTTT. Translation gives CASSSPPGGTQYF.